The 18 T cell receptor beta chains in this list originate from one sample, sequenced in a study of blood T cell repertoires in COVID-19. Sequencing used immunoSEQ multiplex PCR; TCRdb keeps in-frame clones, though not all of them. This sample carries fewer than 300,000 clones, more than 70% of them seen once, and the ten largest clones take 2% to 3%. What was sequenced was peripheral blood. The receptors were sampled from a woman in her forties or fifties with acute or convalescent COVID-19.

The gene calls are TRBV7-6 and TRBJ1-2; D might be TRBD1 (5 bases). V lost 4 bases, J lost 7 bases, and 19 bases lay in between. The CDR3 loop spans 15 amino acids. Germline V gives CDR1 SGHVS, CDR2 FNYEAQ. The CDR3 here is CASSSSAGGKLGYTF. Written as DNA, the CDR3 is TGTGCCAGCAGCTCATCTGCGGGGGGGAAGCTTGGCTACACCTTC.

The rearrangement joins TRBV28 to TRBJ2-5; maybe TRBD1 (6 bases). With 4 bases removed from V and 5 bases from J, the gap between germline ends came to 20 bases. The germline V gene encodes CDR1 MDHEN and CDR2 SYDVKM. This CDR3 has 16 residues. The CDR3 loop is CASSSAYETGRETQYF. As DNA, the CDR3 is TGTGCCAGCAGTTCAGCTTATGAGACAGGCAGGGAGACCCAGTACTTC. Full variable domain (rest looked up from reference TRBV28 and TRBJ2-5): DVKVTQSSRYLVKRTGEKVFLECVQDMDHENMFWYRQDPGLGLRLIYFSYDVKMKEKGDIPEGYSVSREKKERFSLILESASTNQTSMYLCASSSAYETGRETQYFGPGTRLLVL.

The chain joins TRBV28 to TRBJ1-5, with D perhaps matching TRBD1 (5 bases). This CDR3 comprises 12 residues. The V end was cut by 8 bases, the J end by 9 bases, with 14 bases between. From germline, CDR1 is MDHEN and CDR2 SYDVKM. The CDR3 spells CASRLPDRPQHF. The DNA for the CDR3 is TGTGCCAGCCGCCTCCCCGACAGGCCCCAGCATTTT.

This chain links TRBV30 with TRBJ2-5, with D maybe TRBD1 (5 bases). Trimming pared 3 bases from V and 2 bases from J, leaving 7 bases between. From germline, CDR1 is GTSNPN and CDR2 SVGIG (reference sequence). This CDR3 is 12 amino acids long. As DNA, the CDR3 is TGTGCCTGGAGGACAGTACAAGAGACCCAGTACTTC. As protein: CAWRTVQETQYF.

This chain joins TRBV6-8 and TRBJ1-4; D is unclear. Germline values: CDR1 MNHGY, CDR2 SAAAGT. V lost 4 bases and J lost 8, with 14 bases in between. The CDR3 totals 14 residues. The CDR3 bases are TGTGCCAGCAGTTCCCGACGCTGGAGGGAAAAACTGTTTTTT. Residues: CASSSRRWREKLFF.

The J gene is TRBJ2-7, the V gene TRBV6-2 or TRBV6-3, with 11 nucleotides matching TRBD2. This CDR3 contains 15 residues. The junction had 8 bases not matched to a gene; V was cut back by 5 bases and J by 5 bases. Germline CDR1 is MNHEY and CDR2 is SVGEGT. CDR3 residues: CASSKPLAGGDEQYF. The CDR3 region has the DNA TGTGCCAGCAGTAAACCTCTAGCGGGAGGCGACGAGCAGTACTTC.

V gene TRBV25-1 combines with J gene TRBJ2-1, with 9 bases lining up with TRBD2. V was pared by 1 base and J by 8 bases, with 9 bases of the junction left unmatched. The V gene's germline CDR1 is MGHDK and CDR2 SYGVNS. The CDR3 is made up of 16 amino acids. For the CDR3, the DNA is TGTGCCAGCAGTGAATTGGCGGGAGGGATGATCGATGAGCAGTTCTTC. This sequence encodes CASSELAGGMIDEQFF.

This chain joins TRBV27 and TRBJ1-1, with D possibly being TRBD1 (5 bases). CDR3 length: 14 amino acids. The V and J ends lost 5 bases and 1 base respectively, with 11 bases between them. The germline V gene has CDR1 MNHEY and CDR2 SMNVEV (reference sequence). The CDR3 region has the DNA TGTGCCAGCAGTCTCAGGGCGGAGAACACTGAAGCTTTCTTT. Translation: CASSLRAENTEAFF.

The V and J genes are TRBV28 and TRBJ2-2; TRBD2 is a possible D gene (6 bases). The germline V and J ends were trimmed by 9 bases and 0 bases, with 8 bases remaining between them. CDR3 size: 13 residues. Germline values: CDR1 MDHEN, CDR2 SYDVKM. The CDR3 is CASGGANTGELFF. The CDR3 bases are TGTGCCAGTGGCGGGGCGAACACCGGGGAGCTGTTTTTT.

J is TRBJ1-5 and V is TRBV11-2; D uncertain. The V end lost 0 bases, the J end lost 5 bases, and 11 bases lay between the germline ends. The V gene's germline CDR1 is SGHAT and CDR2 FQNNGV. The CDR3 extends over 15 amino acids. CDR3 DNA: TGTGCCAGCAGCTTAGAAGCAGGAAGGCATCAGCCCCAGCATTTT. Its protein is CASSLEAGRHQPQHF.

This chain joins TRBV24-1 and TRBJ2-7; 11 nucleotides match TRBD2. The CDR3 runs 15 residues. V dropped 7 bases and J dropped 5; count of bases not matched to a gene: 9. CDR1 is KGHDR, CDR2 SFDVKD, per germline. The CDR3 DNA sequence: TGTGCCACCAGCGGAACTAGCGGGAGTATCGACGAGCAGTACTTC. Protein: CATSGTSGSIDEQYF.

The chain carries TRBV27 and TRBJ2-7, with D possibly matching TRBD2 (6 bases). The CDR3 spans 14 residues. Trimming removed 7 bases from V and 2 bases from J, with 15 bases in between. Germline V gene lookup returns CDR1 MNHEY and CDR2 SMNVEV (reference sequence). CDR3 loop: CASKIPGLAYEQYF. The CDR3 bases are TGTGCCAGCAAAATCCCGGGACTTGCCTACGAGCAGTACTTC.

The J gene is TRBJ1-2, the V gene TRBV27; D perhaps matches TRBD1 (6 bases). Looked up from germline, CDR1 is MNHEY and CDR2 is SMNVEV (reference sequence). Deletions cut 7 bases from V and 4 bases from J, with 19 bases between. The CDR3 loop spans 15 amino acids. The CDR3 coding sequence is TGTGCCAGCAAGGAACGCAGGGGATCGACCTATGGCTACACCTTC. Translated, it gives CASKERRGSTYGYTF.

The chain is built from TRBV6-2 or TRBV6-3 and TRBJ2-2; maybe TRBD2 (5 bases). V was trimmed by 3 bases and J by 5 bases, leaving 13 bases between them. From germline, CDR1 is MNHEY and CDR2 SVGEGT. The CDR3 extends over 15 amino acids. The CDR3 sequence: CASSYMDSQTGELFF. The CDR3 DNA follows: TGTGCCAGCAGTTATATGGACTCCCAAACCGGGGAGCTGTTTTTT.

The J gene is TRBJ2-3, the V gene TRBV4-1, with 10 nucleotides matching TRBD1. The CDR3 sequence is 15 residues long. In germline, CDR1 is MGHRA, CDR2 YSYEKL. Unmatched junction bases numbered 2, after V lost 1 base and J lost 4 bases. The CDR3 DNA is TGCGCCAGCAGCCAAGTAGACAGGGGGCCAGATACGCAGTATTTT. As protein: CASSQVDRGPDTQYF.

The chain combines TRBV4-3 with TRBJ2-5; no clear D gene. The CDR3 extends over 15 amino acids. Germline lookup yields CDR1 LGHNA and CDR2 YSLEER. The V end was cut by 1 base, the J end by 0 bases, with 9 bases between. The CDR3 loop is CASSQVISDQETQYF. The CDR3 DNA is TGCGCCAGCAGCCAAGTCATCAGCGACCAAGAGACCCAGTACTTC.

V and J are TRBV7-9 and TRBJ2-3; possible D gene TRBD1, 5 bases. V was cut by 7 bases and J by 2 bases, with 13 bases left in between. The CDR3 spans 14 residues. Germline CDR1 SEHNR, CDR2 FQNEAQ (reference sequence). CDR3 DNA sequence: TGTGCCAGCACCAGACAGCGACCCACAGATACGCAGTATTTT. It is translated as CASTRQRPTDTQYF.

This chain links TRBV19 with TRBJ2-3, with D perhaps matching TRBD1 (6 bases). The germline gives CDR1 LNHDA, CDR2 SQIVND (reference sequence). CDR3 length: 12 amino acids. Trimming removed 8 bases at V and 2 bases at J, with 8 bases between. CDR3 residues: CASQGTTDTQYF. CDR3 in DNA: TGTGCCAGTCAGGGGACCACAGATACGCAGTATTTT.